Listed here are 5 T cell receptor beta chains from one sample, sequenced in a study of blood T cells in healthy people across ages. Primed by a sample-barcoded 5' primer and a J-beta primer mix, a second PCR proceeded for 7 to 11 cycles. MiXCR, run by TCRdb on the 5' RACE reads, gives a single entry per CDR3 protein. The data hold approximately 290,000 distinct CDR3 sequences, with roughly a quarter observed a single time. The sample comprised blood. Every receptor here comes from a woman aged 70 to 79 in good health.

The chain combines TRBV28 with TRBJ2-7; D is unresolved. CDR3 length: 12 residues. Per germline, CDR1 MDHEN and CDR2 SYDVKM. Trimming cost V 3 bases and J 3 bases, with 6 bases left between them. CDR3 sequence: CASSFRYYEQYF. CDR3 bases: TGTGCCAGCAGTTTCCGATACTACGAGCAGTACTTC.

The chain carries TRBV5-1 and TRBJ2-2; D uncertain. The CDR3 is made up of 16 amino acids. From germline, CDR1 is SGHRS and CDR2 YFSETQ. The ends were cut back, 0 bases at V and 2 bases at J, with 11 bases in the middle. The CDR3 is CASSLAYSSNTGELFF. The CDR3 bases are TGCGCCAGCAGCTTGGCCTACAGCTCAAACACCGGGGAGCTGTTTTTT.

This clonotype was counted between two and nine times. V is TRBV6-6 and J is TRBJ2-5; 10 bases are shared with TRBD2. The DNA end lines up better with TRBJ2-7; the J call may be wrong. Germline lookup yields CDR1 MNHNY and CDR2 SVGAGI (reference sequence). This CDR3 is 14 amino acids long. The CDR3 sequence is CASSSPSGSSEQYF. DNA for the CDR3: TGTGCCAGCAGTTCCCCTAGCGGGAGTAGCGAGCAGTACTTC.

The V and J genes are TRBV7-9 and TRBJ2-3; 9 nucleotides align to TRBD2. Per germline, CDR1 SEHNR and CDR2 FQNEAQ (reference sequence). The ends lost 2 bases at V and 0 bases at J; junction bases unmatched: 3. CDR3 length: 16 amino acids. Here the CDR3 reads CASSLIAGASTDTQYF. CDR3 in DNA: TGTGCCAGCAGCTTAATAGCGGGGGCTAGCACAGATACGCAGTATTTT.

The chain employs TRBV7-2 and TRBJ1-1; D not resolved. V was shortened by 5 bases and J by 1 base, with 14 bases between the two germline ends. This CDR3 has 15 amino acids. Germline CDR1 is SGHTA and CDR2 is FQGNSA. The CDR3 coding sequence is TGTGCCAGCAGCCGGGAAGGACGGTCGAACACTGAAGCTTTCTTT. It encodes CASSREGRSNTEAFF. Together with reference TRBV7-2 and TRBJ1-1, the CDR3 gives the full variable domain: GAGVSQSPSNKVTEKGKDVELRCDPISGHTALYWYRQSLGQGLEFLIYFQGNSAPDKSGLPSDRFSAERTGGSVSTLTIQRTQQEDSAVYLCASSREGRSNTEAFFGQGTRLTVV.